Listed below are T cell receptor beta chains from one sample, sequenced in a study of high-grade serous ovarian cancer treatment subgroups. The data were produced by immunoSEQ multiplex PCR, yet TCRdb's version contains in-frame clones alone and is incomplete. The sample has over a thousand clones; 82% are singletons. Sequences were obtained from tumor tissue. The receptors were gathered from a human donor with high-grade serous ovarian cancer. CDR3s include the opening cysteine and the closing phenylalanine or tryptophan. The order of the fields is clone size, J gene, D gene, V gene, CDR3 length, CDR3 DNA, CDR3 protein. A D gene is named only where the DNA matches it firmly. The size entry is marked missing in some rows and otherwise reads once, few, many or a size class.

clone size: NA; J gene: TRBJ1-5; D gene: NA; V gene: TRBV6-5; CDR3 length: 13; CDR3 DNA: TGTGCCAGCAGTTACAGTGAAAATCAGCCCCAGCATTTT; CDR3 protein: CASSYSENQPQHF
clone size: NA; J gene: TRBJ2-2; D gene: TRBD1; V gene: TRBV5-5; CDR3 length: 17; CDR3 DNA: TGTGCCAGCAGCCGGACAGGGGCGCGAACCGGCACCGGGGAGCTGTTTTTT; CDR3 protein: CASSRTGARTGTGELFF
clone size: NA; J gene: TRBJ1-1; D gene: NA; V gene: TRBV7-2; CDR3 length: 16; CDR3 DNA: TGTGCCAGCAGCCAGCAGTCGGGGGGGCAGAACACTGAAGCTTTCTTT; CDR3 protein: CASSQQSGGQNTEAFF
clone size: few; J gene: TRBJ1-2; D gene: NA; V gene: TRBV28; CDR3 length: 16; CDR3 DNA: TGTGCCAGCAGCACATTTTGGCAGGGGCCAGAGTATGGCTACACCTTC; CDR3 protein: CASSTFWQGPEYGYTF
clone size: NA; J gene: TRBJ2-2; D gene: TRBD1; V gene: TRBV29-1; CDR3 length: 14; CDR3 DNA: TGCAGCGCCCTTGACAGGGTACTGGCCGGGGAGCTGTTTTTT; CDR3 protein: CSALDRVLAGELFF
clone size: NA; J gene: TRBJ1-2; D gene: NA; V gene: TRBV20-1; CDR3 length: 10; CDR3 DNA: TGCAGTGCTAGAGATCGGGCCGGATACTTC; CDR3 protein: CSARDRAGYF
clone size: NA; J gene: TRBJ2-1; D gene: NA; V gene: TRBV4-3; CDR3 length: 15; CDR3 DNA: TGCGCCAGCAGCCGGGGCAGAAGCTCCTACAATGAGCAGTTCTTC; CDR3 protein: CASSRGRSSYNEQFF
clone size: NA; J gene: TRBJ2-7; D gene: TRBD1; V gene: TRBV28; CDR3 length: 15; CDR3 DNA: TGTGCCAGCAGTCCGACCGGGACAGGATACTACGAGCAGTACTTC; CDR3 protein: CASSPTGTGYYEQYF
clone size: NA; J gene: TRBJ2-5; D gene: NA; V gene: TRBV6-5; CDR3 length: 9; CDR3 DNA: TGTGCCAGCGTGGAGACCCAGTACTTC; CDR3 protein: CASVETQYF
clone size: NA; J gene: TRBJ2-5; D gene: TRBD1; V gene: TRBV5-6; CDR3 length: 14; CDR3 DNA: TGTGCCAGCAGCCCGACAGGGGGCGGGGAGACCCAGTACTTC; CDR3 protein: CASSPTGGGETQYF
clone size: NA; J gene: TRBJ2-5; D gene: TRBD1; V gene: TRBV27; CDR3 length: 15; CDR3 DNA: TGTGCCAGCAGTTTAAGGGCAGGGGGCGGGGAGACCCAGTACTTC; CDR3 protein: CASSLRAGGGETQYF
clone size: NA; J gene: TRBJ2-3; D gene: TRBD2; V gene: TRBV5-1; CDR3 length: 18; CDR3 DNA: TGCGCCAGCAGCTTCCCTGTCTTTAGCGGGGGGAACACAGATACGCAGTATTTT; CDR3 protein: CASSFPVFSGGNTDTQYF
clone size: few; J gene: TRBJ1-2; D gene: NA; V gene: TRBV2; CDR3 length: 10; CDR3 DNA: TGTGCCAGCATGGGGACTTCCTACACCTTC; CDR3 protein: CASMGTSYTF
clone size: NA; J gene: TRBJ1-4; D gene: NA; V gene: TRBV18; CDR3 length: 18; CDR3 DNA: TGTGCCAGCTCACCCCAACTAAGAGACGGGGGCTTTGCTGAAAAACTGTTTTTT; CDR3 protein: CASSPQLRDGGFAEKLFF
clone size: NA; J gene: TRBJ2-3; D gene: NA; V gene: TRBV9; CDR3 length: 15; CDR3 DNA: TGTGCCAGCAGCGTAGTTGCAGGCGTTACAGATACGCAGTATTTT; CDR3 protein: CASSVVAGVTDTQYF
clone size: NA; J gene: TRBJ2-7; D gene: NA; V gene: TRBV5-6; CDR3 length: 17; CDR3 DNA: TGTGCCAGCCAGCTTTCCAGGCGGCAGGGGGGAACCTACGAGCAGTACTTC; CDR3 protein: CASQLSRRQGGTYEQYF
clone size: NA; J gene: TRBJ1-1; D gene: TRBD1; V gene: TRBV19; CDR3 length: 13; CDR3 DNA: TGTGCCAGAGGCAGGGGGGGGGAGGCTGAAGCTTTCTTT; CDR3 protein: CARGRGGEAEAFF
clone size: NA; J gene: TRBJ1-4; D gene: NA; V gene: TRBV6-5; CDR3 length: 14; CDR3 DNA: TGTGCCAGCAGTTTAGGAGCAACTAATGAAAAACTGTTTTTT; CDR3 protein: CASSLGATNEKLFF
clone size: NA; J gene: TRBJ2-3; D gene: NA; V gene: TRBV14; CDR3 length: 18; CDR3 DNA: TGTGCCAGCAGCCAAGGAGTATCGGCGGATCCCACTGCGGATACGCAGTATTTT; CDR3 protein: CASSQGVSADPTADTQYF
clone size: NA; J gene: TRBJ1-6; D gene: NA; V gene: TRBV7-7; CDR3 length: 14; CDR3 DNA: TGTGCTAGCATGAAACAGGGAGAGAATTCACCCCTCCACTTT; CDR3 protein: CASMKQGENSPLHF
clone size: NA; J gene: TRBJ1-3; D gene: NA; V gene: TRBV10-1; CDR3 length: 13; CDR3 DNA: TGCGCCAGCAGTGAGTTCAATGGAAACACCATATATTTT; CDR3 protein: CASSEFNGNTIYF
clone size: NA; J gene: TRBJ1-2; D gene: NA; V gene: TRBV19; CDR3 length: 14; CDR3 DNA: TGTGCCACACTACCCAAGGGCTGGGGATATGGCTACACCTTC; CDR3 protein: CATLPKGWGYGYTF
clone size: NA; J gene: TRBJ2-5; D gene: NA; V gene: TRBV18; CDR3 length: 22; CDR3 DNA: TGTGCCAGCTCACCTACGGCAGGGAGAACCAGGGCTAGCGTGTTAGTTCGAGAGACCCAGTACTTC; CDR3 protein: CASSPTAGRTRASVLVRETQYF
clone size: NA; J gene: TRBJ1-3; D gene: TRBD1; V gene: TRBV5-1; CDR3 length: 17; CDR3 DNA: TGCGCCAGCAGTCAATCAGGGGGCTTTTTCCAGGGAAACACCATATATTTT; CDR3 protein: CASSQSGGFFQGNTIYF
clone size: NA; J gene: TRBJ2-7; D gene: TRBD1; V gene: TRBV11-2; CDR3 length: 14; CDR3 DNA: TGTGCCAGCGGGGAGGGGACAGGGGCCTACGAGCAGTACTTC; CDR3 protein: CASGEGTGAYEQYF
clone size: NA; J gene: TRBJ2-1; D gene: NA; V gene: TRBV18; CDR3 length: 14; CDR3 DNA: TGTGCCAGCTCACTATACCGGGACCAAGGTGAGCAGTTCTTC; CDR3 protein: CASSLYRDQGEQFF
clone size: once; J gene: TRBJ2-5; D gene: NA; V gene: TRBV11-3; CDR3 length: 14; CDR3 DNA: TGTGCCAGCAGCCCTACAGGAGGCACGGGGACCCAGTACTTC; CDR3 protein: CASSPTGGTGTQYF
clone size: NA; J gene: TRBJ2-7; D gene: TRBD1; V gene: TRBV9; CDR3 length: 14; CDR3 DNA: TGTGCCAGCAGCGTAACGGGACAGTGGTACGAGCAGTACTTC; CDR3 protein: CASSVTGQWYEQYF
clone size: NA; J gene: TRBJ1-2; D gene: NA; V gene: TRBV7-2; CDR3 length: 13; CDR3 DNA: TGTGCCAGCAGTCCGACCGGGACCAAGAGCTACACCTTC; CDR3 protein: CASSPTGTKSYTF
clone size: NA; J gene: TRBJ1-1; D gene: NA; V gene: TRBV5-1; CDR3 length: 14; CDR3 DNA: TGCGCCAGCAGCCGGGGGTCACAGAGCTCTGAAGCTTTCTTT; CDR3 protein: CASSRGSQSSEAFF
clone size: NA; J gene: TRBJ1-2; D gene: TRBD1; V gene: TRBV5-6; CDR3 length: 13; CDR3 DNA: TGTGCCAGCAGCCAAGACAGGGGAGGAGGCTACACCTTC; CDR3 protein: CASSQDRGGGYTF
clone size: NA; J gene: TRBJ2-7; D gene: NA; V gene: TRBV19; CDR3 length: 14; CDR3 DNA: TGTGCCAGTAGTATACAAGCGGACTCCTACGAGCAGTACTTC; CDR3 protein: CASSIQADSYEQYF
clone size: few; J gene: TRBJ2-3; D gene: NA; V gene: TRBV6-5; CDR3 length: 15; CDR3 DNA: TGTGCCAGCAGCCAGGACGGTTCGCCGTCGGATACGCAGTATTTT; CDR3 protein: CASSQDGSPSDTQYF
clone size: NA; J gene: TRBJ1-2; D gene: TRBD1; V gene: TRBV4-1; CDR3 length: 15; CDR3 DNA: TGCGCCAGCAGCCCCCGGACAGGGAGAAGTGGCGGCTACACCTTC; CDR3 protein: CASSPRTGRSGGYTF
clone size: once; J gene: TRBJ1-1; D gene: NA; V gene: TRBV7-2; CDR3 length: 13; CDR3 DNA: TGTGCCAGCAGCTTAGTCCCGGGGCAGGAAGCTTTCTTT; CDR3 protein: CASSLVPGQEAFF
clone size: NA; J gene: TRBJ1-4; D gene: TRBD1; V gene: TRBV19; CDR3 length: 16; CDR3 DNA: TGTGCCAGTAGTCATACAGGGGGCTCTCTTAATGAAAAACTGTTTTTT; CDR3 protein: CASSHTGGSLNEKLFF